The 15 T cell receptor beta chains in this list originate from one sample, sequenced in a study of Ad26.COV2.S vaccination and SARS-CoV-2 variants. Treatment of the sample: approximately 18 received Ad26.COV2.S at low or high dose, single or two shots; five or six received placebo; per-sample allocation not given. Repertoires come from day 63 after the first vaccine or placebo injection. Sequenced by immunoSEQ multiplex PCR; TCRdb stores in-frame clones only, minus some. The table shows roughly 410,000 clones, with about 80% occurring only once. Specimen: peripheral blood, collected in a trial of Ad26.COV2.S vaccine versus placebo. These receptors all stem from a person between 18 and 59 years old who received the Ad26.COV2.S COVID-19 vaccine or a placebo.

The chain links TRBV6-5 to TRBJ2-7, with D hard to call. Germline V gene lookup returns CDR1 MNHEY and CDR2 SVGAGI. CDR3 length: 13 residues. V lost 6 bases, J lost 1 base, and 10 bases lay in between. The CDR3 sequence: CASRGTASYEQYF. The CDR3 DNA reads TGTGCCAGCAGGGGTACTGCGTCCTACGAGCAGTACTTC.

A few counts support this clone. The same CDR3 is also encoded by other DNA sequences in this sample. J is TRBJ1-5 and V is TRBV5-6; 7 nucleotides align to TRBD1. The CDR3 runs to 14 residues. The germline V gene encodes CDR1 SGHDT and CDR2 YYEEEE. The V and J ends lost 0 bases and 5 bases, in that order; junction bases with no gene match: 2. This chain's CDR3 is CASSLAGGDQPQHF. CDR3 nucleotides: TGTGCCAGCAGCTTGGCAGGGGGAGATCAGCCCCAGCATTTT.

This chain uses TRBV9 with TRBJ1-3; D may be TRBD1 (5 bases). The V gene lost 4 bases and the J gene lost 1 base, with 12 bases spanning the gap. Germline V CDR1 and CDR2: SGDLS, YYNGEE. The CDR3 has 15 residues. CDR3: CASSPTGTSGNTIYF. CDR3 in DNA: TGTGCCAGCAGCCCTACGGGGACTTCTGGAAACACCATATATTTT.

This chain connects TRBV5-5 to TRBJ2-2; weak D call: TRBD2 (5 bases). V was pared by 5 bases and J by 1 base, with 9 bases between. Germline V gene data show CDR1 as SGHKS and CDR2 as YYEKEE (reference sequence). This CDR3 is 14 amino acids long. The CDR3 nucleotides are TGTGCCAGCAGGCGAACTAGGAACACCGGGGAGCTGTTTTTT. It is translated as CASRRTRNTGELFF.

The chain recombines TRBV9 with TRBJ2-3; D call uncertain. Germline V gene data show CDR1 as SGDLS and CDR2 as YYNGEE. This CDR3 has 14 residues. V gave up 2 bases and J gave up 2 bases, with 9 bases separating them. In DNA, the CDR3 is TGTGCCAGCAGCGTTCGTACCTTCACAGATACGCAGTATTTT. Amino acids: CASSVRTFTDTQYF.

This chain links TRBV5-1 with TRBJ1-3, with a possible D match to TRBD1 (5 bases). The germline gives CDR1 SGHRS, CDR2 YFSETQ. With 3 bases removed from V and 0 bases from J, the gap between germline ends came to 10 bases. The CDR3 length is 15 residues. CDR3 sequence reads: CASSSVGTSGNTIYF. CDR3 in DNA: TGCGCCAGCAGCTCGGTGGGGACCTCTGGAAACACCATATATTTT.

The chain uses TRBV7-2 and TRBJ2-7; D uncertain. Trimming took off 0 bases at V and 5 bases at J, with 11 bases between the two ends. CDR1 is SGHTA and CDR2 is FQGNSA in the germline V gene. The CDR3 is 14 amino acids. The DNA for the CDR3 is TGTGCCAGCAGCTTAGCGTCAAGGTTGAACGAGCAGTACTTC. This sequence encodes CASSLASRLNEQYF.

The chain couples TRBV6-6 to TRBJ2-1; D perhaps matches TRBD2 (6 bases). The CDR3 extends over 16 amino acids. Germline CDR1 and CDR2: MNHNY and SVGAGI (reference sequence). Deletions cut 6 bases from V and 2 bases from J, with 17 bases between. The CDR3, as DNA: TGTGCCAGCAGCCCCAGTTTAGCGGAGGCCTACAATGAGCAGTTCTTC. Translating it yields CASSPSLAEAYNEQFF.

This chain links TRBV5-6 with TRBJ2-1, with D hard to call. Trimming shortened V by 0 bases and J by 2 bases, and 9 bases separated the two germline ends. Germline CDR1 reads SGHDT; CDR2 reads YYEEEE. This CDR3 is 15 amino acids long. CDR3 residues: CASSLDGYPYNEQFF. CDR3 sequence (DNA): TGTGCCAGCAGCTTGGACGGGTATCCCTACAATGAGCAGTTCTTC.

The V call is TRBV5-1, the J call TRBJ2-2; 8 bases fit TRBD1. Germline trimming cut 7 bases from V and 4 bases from J; bases unmatched to any gene: 18. This CDR3 is 18 amino acids long. Germline values: CDR1 SGHRS, CDR2 YFSETQ. CDR3 DNA sequence: TGCGCCAGCCGCCGTCACGACAGGGGAATAATAAGCACCGGGGAGCTGTTTTTT. It yields the protein CASRRHDRGIISTGELFF.

V is TRBV6-5 and J is TRBJ1-2, with unresolved D. The germline CDR1 and CDR2 sequences are MNHEY and SVGAGI. This CDR3 spans 15 amino acids. Trimming stripped 6 bases from V and 5 bases from J, with 19 bases between. This CDR3 is CASSYDQSTGYGYTF. The CDR3, as DNA: TGTGCCAGCAGCTATGACCAGTCGACTGGGTATGGCTACACCTTC.

V is TRBV10-3 and J is TRBJ1-1; D might be TRBD1 (5 bases). The V gene's germline CDR1 is ENHRY and CDR2 SYGVKD. CDR3 length equals 13 residues. Trimming removed 4 bases at V and 3 bases at J, with 9 bases between. CDR3 protein: CAISGQPDTEAFF. The CDR3 nucleotides read TGTGCCATCAGTGGACAGCCCGACACTGAAGCTTTCTTT.

The gene calls are TRBV7-2 and TRBJ2-7, with D perhaps matching TRBD1 (6 bases). CDR1 and CDR2 (germline): SGHTA, FQGNSA. The V gene lost 5 bases and the J gene lost 3 bases, with 14 bases spanning the gap. The CDR3 is made up of 14 amino acids. The CDR3 region has the DNA TGTGCCAGCAGCCAAGACAGGTCCTTCTACGAGCAGTACTTC. As protein: CASSQDRSFYEQYF.

The V and J genes are TRBV2 and TRBJ2-1; D might be TRBD2 (6 bases). The V gene's germline CDR1 is SNHLY and CDR2 FYNNEI. This CDR3 region has 12 residues. The germline V and J ends were trimmed by 7 bases and 11 bases, with 15 bases remaining between them. This chain's CDR3 is CASNLPGGKQFF. The CDR3, as DNA: TGTGCCAGCAACTTACCCGGGGGTAAGCAGTTCTTC.

The chain uses TRBV19 and TRBJ1-1; D is uncertain. This CDR3 comprises 15 residues. V dropped 2 bases and J dropped 2 bases, with 12 bases sitting between them. The germline V gene has CDR1 LNHDA and CDR2 SQIVND (reference sequence). CDR3 sequence reads: CASSISFQVNTEAFF. DNA of the CDR3: TGTGCCAGTAGTATATCTTTCCAGGTTAACACTGAAGCTTTCTTT.